This entry lists 25 T cell receptor beta chains sequenced from one sample in a study of chemoradiotherapy in HPV16-positive cancers. Using immunoSEQ multiplex PCR, the repertoire was profiled, and TCRdb retains in-frame clones only, with some absent. The sample carries 12,000 or so clones, about 90% recorded once. The material sequenced was blood, taken from a patient who underwent chemoradiotherapy. Source of these receptors: a human donor with HPV-associated anogenital cancer.

The chain is built from TRBV7-2 and TRBJ1-2; tentatively, D is TRBD1 (6 bases). This CDR3 has 16 amino acids. Germline loops: CDR1 SGHTA, CDR2 FQGNSA. V was shortened by 5 bases and J by 3 bases, with 19 bases between the two germline ends. The CDR3 sequence is CASSNYREELYYGYTF. The CDR3 DNA reads as TGTGCCAGCAGCAATTACAGGGAAGAGCTCTACTATGGCTACACCTTC. Variable domain in full (rest from reference TRBV7-2 and TRBJ1-2): GAGVSQSPSNKVTEKGKDVELRCDPISGHTALYWYRQSLGQGLEFLIYFQGNSAPDKSGLPSDRFSAERTGGSVSTLTIQRTQQEDSAVYLCASSNYREELYYGYTFGSGTRLTVV.

This clone was recorded once. The chain employs TRBV6-5 and TRBJ2-3, with D perhaps being TRBD1 or TRBD2 (5 bases each). The CDR3 length is 15 residues. V lost 2 bases to trimming and J lost 5 bases, with 14 bases between them. Germline V gene lookup returns CDR1 MNHEY and CDR2 SVGAGI. CDR3 amino acids: CASSYKNTRGDTQYF. The CDR3 DNA sequence: TGTGCCAGCAGTTACAAGAATACGAGGGGAGATACGCAGTATTTT.

The DNA of the CDR3 is TGCGCCAGCAAAGGCCCATACGAGCAGTACTTC. Protein: CASKGPYEQYF. This chain uses TRBV10-2 with TRBJ2-7, with D unresolved. Germline V gives CDR1 WSHSY, CDR2 SAAADI. Trimming removed 7 bases from V and 4 bases from J, with 8 bases in between. The CDR3 consists of 11 residues.

The V call is TRBV5-1, the J call TRBJ1-2; 9 bases line up with TRBD1. V lost 5 bases to trimming and J lost 5 bases; unmatched junction nucleotides: 13. Germline V gene data show CDR1 as SGHRS and CDR2 as YFSETQ. The CDR3 is 16 amino acids. The CDR3 loop is CASSDPTGGTSYGYTF. For the CDR3, the DNA is TGCGCCAGCAGTGACCCGACAGGGGGAACGTCGTATGGCTACACCTTC.

This chain connects TRBV15 to TRBJ2-3; D is unclear. This CDR3 comprises 14 residues. Looked up from germline, CDR1 is LNHNV and CDR2 is YYDKDF (reference sequence). The ends were cut back, 0 bases at V and 4 bases at J, with 8 bases in the middle. The CDR3 DNA follows: TGTGCCACCAGCAGAGACAGGACCGCAGATACGCAGTATTTT. Encoded protein: CATSRDRTADTQYF.

The chain is built from TRBV6-1 and TRBJ2-2, with 11 positions matching TRBD1. Losses at the gene ends were 4 bases for V and 5 bases for J; bases not matched to a gene: 12. The germline gives CDR1 MNHNS, CDR2 SASEGT. CDR3 length: 18 amino acids. CDR3 bases: TGTGCCAGCAGTGTCTACCGGGACAGGGGGGTCGAGACCGGGGAGCTGTTTTTT. It codes for CASSVYRDRGVETGELFF.

The V and J genes are TRBV5-8 and TRBJ2-2; D tentatively reads TRBD1 or TRBD2 (5 bases each). The germline V gene has CDR1 SGHTS and CDR2 YDEGEE. Trimming took off 1 base at V and 5 bases at J, with 15 bases between the two ends. CDR3 length: 16 residues. The chain's CDR3 is CASSLSRGSRTGELFF. CDR3 DNA sequence: TGTGCCAGCAGCTTGTCGAGGGGCTCGCGGACCGGGGAGCTGTTTTTT.

This clone was recorded a few times. The V and J genes are TRBV5-1 and TRBJ1-2; tentative D call: TRBD1 (5 bases). Per the germline V gene, CDR1 is SGHRS and CDR2 is YFSETQ. V dropped 0 bases and J dropped 5 bases, with 14 bases sitting between them. The CDR3 loop spans 15 amino acids. Written as DNA, the CDR3 is TGCGCCAGCAGCTTGGTTACCGGGACTGCTTATGGCTACACCTTC. Translated, it gives CASSLVTGTAYGYTF. Full variable domain (rest looked up from reference TRBV5-1 and TRBJ1-2): KAGVTQTPRYLIKTRGQQVTLSCSPISGHRSVSWYQQTPGQGLQFLFEYFSETQRNKGNFPGRFSGRQFSNSRSEMNVSTLELGDSALYLCASSLVTGTAYGYTFGSGTRLTVV.

The CDR3 region has the DNA TGTGCCTGGAGGGGCAGGGGGACCGAAGGACTGTTTTTT. This translates into CAWRGRGTEGLFF. The V gene is TRBV30, the J gene TRBJ1-4; TRBD1 matches at 7 bases. V lost 3 bases to trimming and J lost 13 bases; unmatched junction nucleotides: 11. The germline V gene encodes CDR1 GTSNPN and CDR2 SVGIG (reference sequence). The CDR3 length is 13 residues.

The V call is TRBV7-3, the J call TRBJ2-3; 8 bases agree with TRBD2. The CDR3 loop spans 13 amino acids. J gave up 5 bases and V 8 bases, and 6 bases lay outside the gene matches. CDR1 is SGHTA, CDR2 FQGTGA, per germline. The CDR3 DNA reads as TGTGCCAGCGCCCCGGGAGGGATAGATACGCAGTATTTT. Translation gives CASAPGGIDTQYF.

This chain connects TRBV2 to TRBJ1-2, with 8 bases lining up with TRBD1. This CDR3 is 13 amino acids long. Germline values: CDR1 SNHLY, CDR2 FYNNEI. The V gene end was trimmed by 5 bases and the J gene end by 6 bases; junction bases not matched to a gene: 5. CDR3 sequence reads: CASSITGGNGYTF. The CDR3 DNA sequence: TGTGCCAGCAGTATCACAGGGGGTAATGGCTACACCTTC.

The chain employs TRBV29-1 and TRBJ2-3, with TRBD2 as a possible D gene (5 bases). CDR1 SQVTM and CDR2 ANQGSEA come from the germline V gene. This CDR3 has 13 residues. V lost 0 bases, J lost 2 bases, and 6 bases lay in between. The CDR3 sequence is CSVEEGLTDTQYF. The CDR3 bases are TGCAGCGTTGAAGAAGGACTCACAGATACGCAGTATTTT.

On this clone itself: Other DNA variants within this sample encode the same CDR3. The rearrangement joins TRBV7-6 to TRBJ1-3; D might be TRBD1 (6 bases). CDR1 is SGHVS and CDR2 is FNYEAQ in the germline V gene. V was clipped by 1 base and J by 8 bases, with 9 bases between them. The CDR3 contains 13 residues. The CDR3 sequence is CASSLDRDHTIYF. The CDR3 DNA follows: TGTGCCAGCAGCTTAGACAGGGATCACACCATATATTTT.

The genes are TRBV11-2 and TRBJ2-7, with D unresolved. The CDR3 has 13 residues. From germline, CDR1 is SGHAT and CDR2 FQNNGV. Trimming left V 6 bases short and J 4 bases short, with 13 bases between. CDR3: CASSLDVLYEQYF. The CDR3 DNA reads TGTGCCAGCAGTCTGGACGTCCTATACGAGCAGTACTTC.

V gene TRBV27 combines with J gene TRBJ1-6; no firm D call. This CDR3 has 15 amino acids. Germline V gene sequence: CDR1 MNHEY, CDR2 SMNVEV (reference sequence). V was trimmed by 5 bases and J by 0 bases, leaving 8 bases between them. The CDR3 coding sequence is TGTGCCAGCAGTGCTCCCAGCTCCTATAATTCACCCCTCCACTTT. It is translated as CASSAPSSYNSPLHF.

V usage is TRBV5-6 and J usage is TRBJ2-7, with 8 bases fitting TRBD2. The germline V gene has CDR1 SGHDT and CDR2 YYEEEE. V was pared by 0 bases and J by 0 bases, with 11 bases of the junction left unmatched. The CDR3 extends over 18 amino acids. The CDR3 protein is CASSLEVSGVQSSYEQYF. CDR3 coding DNA: TGTGCCAGCAGCTTGGAGGTTAGCGGGGTCCAAAGCTCCTACGAGCAGTACTTC.

The chain is built from TRBV15 and TRBJ1-2; 8 bases line up with TRBD1. The germline CDR1 and CDR2 sequences are LNHNV and YYDKDF (reference sequence). There are 16 residues in the CDR3. Losses at the gene ends were 0 bases for V and 4 bases for J; bases not matched to a gene: 7. The CDR3 sequence is CATSRDLGTGSYGYTF. For the CDR3, the DNA is TGTGCCACCAGCAGAGATTTGGGGACAGGCTCCTATGGCTACACCTTC.

The gene calls are TRBV7-3 and TRBJ2-3; D is ambiguous. Per germline, CDR1 SGHTA and CDR2 FQGTGA. This CDR3 has 14 residues. V shed 3 bases and J shed 2 bases, with 9 bases lying between them. The CDR3 region has the DNA TGTGCCAGCAGCTTCGGTAGCTCCACAGATACGCAGTATTTT. Translation gives CASSFGSSTDTQYF.

The gene calls are TRBV5-1 and TRBJ1-4, with TRBD1 matching over 7 bases. Trimming cost V 4 bases and J 3 bases; bases outside gene matches: 3. CDR1 SGHRS and CDR2 YFSETQ come from the germline V gene. CDR3 length equals 14 residues. The CDR3 here is CASSPGGANEKLFF. The CDR3 DNA reads TGCGCCAGCAGCCCAGGGGGAGCTAATGAAAAACTGTTTTTT.

The chain employs TRBV19 and TRBJ1-4, with D perhaps matching TRBD1 (5 bases). This CDR3 is built from 13 residues. Per the germline V gene, CDR1 is LNHDA and CDR2 is SQIVND (reference sequence). The V end lost 7 bases, the J end lost 8 bases, and 14 bases lay between the germline ends. The CDR3 is CASNPPSGEKLFF. DNA for the CDR3: TGTGCCAGTAACCCCCCCTCAGGGGAAAAACTGTTTTTT.

The chain combines TRBV10-3 with TRBJ2-7; D is perhaps TRBD1 or TRBD2 (6 bases each). CDR3 length: 13 residues. V was cut by 6 bases and J by 6 bases, with 15 bases left in between. The germline V gene encodes CDR1 ENHRY and CDR2 SYGVKD. The CDR3 nucleotides are TGTGCCATCAGAAGACTTGAGGGGGGCGAGCAGTACTTC. It yields the protein CAIRRLEGGEQYF.

The V call is TRBV4-3, the J call TRBJ2-1; the D is unclear. The length of the CDR3 is 13 residues. Germline-derived CDR1 and CDR2 are LGHNA and YSLEER. The ends were cut back, 4 bases at V and 7 bases at J, with 11 bases in the middle. CDR3 nucleotide sequence: TGCGCCAGCAGCCCCCAATTCGGGAATGAGCAGTTCTTC. As protein: CASSPQFGNEQFF.

V usage is TRBV19 and J usage is TRBJ1-1; 8 bases are a match to TRBD1. CDR1 LNHDA and CDR2 SQIVND come from the germline V gene (reference sequence). The CDR3 sequence is 17 residues long. The V segment lost 5 bases and the J segment 5 bases; nucleotides outside the gene matches: 16. The CDR3 region is CASSSGAGGNRRTEAFF. The CDR3 DNA sequence: TGTGCCAGTAGTTCCGGGGCAGGGGGCAATCGTAGGACTGAAGCTTTCTTT. Supplemented by reference TRBV19 and TRBJ1-1, the full variable domain reads DGGITQSPKYLFRKEGQNVTLSCEQNLNHDAMYWYRQDPGQGLRLIYYSQIVNDFQKGDIAEGYSVSREKKESFPLTVTSAQKNPTAFYLCASSSGAGGNRRTEAFFGQGTRLTVV.

The chain carries TRBV19 and TRBJ2-7; tentatively, D is TRBD1 or TRBD2 (5 bases each). The germline gives CDR1 LNHDA, CDR2 SQIVND (reference sequence). This CDR3 contains 14 residues. V lost 7 bases and J lost 6, with 19 bases in between. The CDR3 sequence: CASKAGTVFGEQYF. As DNA, the CDR3 is TGTGCCAGTAAAGCAGGGACGGTTTTTGGCGAGCAGTACTTC.

The chain carries TRBV9 and TRBJ1-2, with D tentatively TRBD1 (5 bases). Germline values: CDR1 SGDLS, CDR2 YYNGEE. This CDR3 region has 16 residues. Trimming pared 0 bases from V and 6 bases from J, leaving 18 bases between. CDR3 region: CASSVAAQGLEHGYTF. The CDR3 coding sequence is TGTGCCAGCAGCGTAGCCGCCCAGGGATTAGAGCATGGCTACACCTTC.